This T cell receptor beta chain originates from a study of shared clonotypes between healthy human individuals. This clone was seen just once. TCRdb keeps only in-frame clones here, not all; method: immunoSEQ multiplex PCR. The sample shows about 980,000 clones, 76% of them seen only once. V lost 7 bases and J 4 bases, leaving 7 bases between the germline ends. Germline V gene lookup returns CDR1 MNHNS and CDR2 SASEGT. This CDR3 has 11 amino acids. The sample comprised memory CD4+ T cells sorted from blood. The subset denotes: CD45RA-negative fraction. The TCR comes from a man younger than 30 in good health. The J gene is TRBJ2-5, the V gene TRBV6-1; D is unclear. The CDR3 sequence is CASKGPETQYF. The CDR3 DNA reads as TGTGCCAGCAAGGGTCCAGAGACCCAGTACTTC.